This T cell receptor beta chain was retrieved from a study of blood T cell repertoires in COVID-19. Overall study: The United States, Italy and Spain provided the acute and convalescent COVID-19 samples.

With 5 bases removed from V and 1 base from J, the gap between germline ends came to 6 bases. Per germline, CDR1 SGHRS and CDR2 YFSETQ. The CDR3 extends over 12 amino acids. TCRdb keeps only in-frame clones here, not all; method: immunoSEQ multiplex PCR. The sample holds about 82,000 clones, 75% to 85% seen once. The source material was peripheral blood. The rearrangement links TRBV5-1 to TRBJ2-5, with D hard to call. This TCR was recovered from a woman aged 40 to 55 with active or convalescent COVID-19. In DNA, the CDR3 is TGCGCCAGCAGTAGTCCCCAAGAGACCCAGTACTTC. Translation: CASSSPQETQYF.